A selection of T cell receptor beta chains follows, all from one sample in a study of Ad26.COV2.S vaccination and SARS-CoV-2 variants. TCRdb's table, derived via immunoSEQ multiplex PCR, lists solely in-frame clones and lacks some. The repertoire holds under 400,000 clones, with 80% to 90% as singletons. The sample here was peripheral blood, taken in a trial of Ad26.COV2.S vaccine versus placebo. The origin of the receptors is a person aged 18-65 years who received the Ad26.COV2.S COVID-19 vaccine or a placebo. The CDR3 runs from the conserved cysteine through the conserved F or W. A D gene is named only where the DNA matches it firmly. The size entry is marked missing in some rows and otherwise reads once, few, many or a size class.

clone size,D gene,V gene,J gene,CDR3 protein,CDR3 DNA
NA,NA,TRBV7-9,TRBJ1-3,CASSSGPLGSSGNTIYF,TGTGCCAGCAGCTCGGGCCCCTTGGGGAGCTCTGGAAACACCATATATTTT
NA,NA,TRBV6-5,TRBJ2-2,CASSSQGYRELFF,TGTGCCAGCAGTTCACAGGGTTATCGGGAGCTGTTTTTT
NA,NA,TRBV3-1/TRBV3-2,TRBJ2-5,CASSRGETQYF,TGTGCCAGCAGCCGCGGGGAGACCCAGTACTTC
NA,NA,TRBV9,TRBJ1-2,CASSAPTVTNYGYTF,TGTGCCAGCAGCGCACCGACAGTCACTAACTATGGCTACACCTTC
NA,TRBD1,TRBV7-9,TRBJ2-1,CASSSGQGYNEQFF,TGTGCCAGCAGCTCCGGACAGGGCTACAATGAGCAGTTCTTC
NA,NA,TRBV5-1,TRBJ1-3,CASSLEAGPQNTIYF,TGCGCCAGCAGCTTGGAAGCAGGTCCGCAAAACACCATATATTTT
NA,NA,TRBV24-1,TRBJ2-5,CATSDPSRLIQETQYF,TGTGCCACCAGTGATCCCAGCCGACTAATTCAAGAGACCCAGTACTTC
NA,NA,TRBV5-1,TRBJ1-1,CASSPTWDRNTEAFF,TGCGCCAGCAGCCCTACATGGGACCGGAACACTGAAGCTTTCTTT
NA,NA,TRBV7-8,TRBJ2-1,CASSLPTVGNEQFF,TGTGCCAGCAGCTTACCCACTGTCGGCAATGAGCAGTTCTTC
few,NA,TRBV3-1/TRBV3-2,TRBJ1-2,CASSQGMAGYTF,TGTGCCAGCAGCCAGGGGATGGCGGGCTACACCTTC
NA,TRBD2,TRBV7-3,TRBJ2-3,CASSLNPGLETGDTQYF,TGTGCCAGCAGCTTAAACCCGGGACTAGAAACCGGGGATACGCAGTATTTT
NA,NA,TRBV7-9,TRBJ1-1,CASSPRGGTEAFF,TGTGCCAGCAGCCCCCGTGGTGGTACTGAAGCTTTCTTT
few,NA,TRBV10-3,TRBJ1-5,CAISENSNQPQHF,TGTGCCATCAGTGAGAATAGCAATCAGCCCCAGCATTTT
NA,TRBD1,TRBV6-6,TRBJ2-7,CASIYRGSQVGGEQYF,TGTGCCAGCATATACAGGGGTTCCCAAGTGGGTGGCGAGCAGTACTTC
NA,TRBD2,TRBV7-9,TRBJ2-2,CATGRQTNTGELFF,TGTGCCACCGGGAGGCAGACGAACACCGGGGAGCTGTTTTTT
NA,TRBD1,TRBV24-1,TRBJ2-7,CANPGTDKDYEQYF,TGTGCCAACCCAGGGACAGACAAGGATTACGAGCAGTACTTC
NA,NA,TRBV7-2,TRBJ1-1,CASTSVAQRLAFF,TGTGCCAGCACCTCGGTGGCCCAAAGATTAGCTTTCTTT
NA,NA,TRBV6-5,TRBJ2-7,CASSRGTEPSYEQYF,TGTGCCAGCAGCCGCGGGACAGAACCATCCTACGAGCAGTACTTC
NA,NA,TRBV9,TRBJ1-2,CASSVAGPGGGYTF,TGTGCCAGCAGCGTAGCCGGTCCTGGAGGCGGCTACACCTTC
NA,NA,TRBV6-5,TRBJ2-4,CASTSYKNIQYF,TGTGCCAGCACCTCTTACAAAAACATTCAGTACTTC
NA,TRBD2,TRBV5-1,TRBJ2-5,CASSDTSGGARETQYF,TGCGCCAGCAGCGACACTAGCGGGGGGGCAAGGGAGACCCAGTACTTC
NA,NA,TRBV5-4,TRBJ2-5,CASSLGGSQETQYF,TGTGCCAGCAGCTTGGGGGGATCTCAAGAGACCCAGTACTTC
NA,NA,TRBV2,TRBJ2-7,CASSEARGPEGGQYF,TGTGCCAGCAGTGAAGCGAGGGGACCTGAAGGTGGGCAGTACTTC
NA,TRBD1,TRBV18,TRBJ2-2,CASSPTLAGGHNTGELFF,TGTGCCAGCTCACCAACGTTGGCAGGGGGTCACAACACCGGGGAGCTGTTTTTT
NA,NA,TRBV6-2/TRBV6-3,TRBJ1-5,CASSPTVNQPQHF,TGTGCCAGCAGCCCGACGGTCAATCAGCCCCAGCATTTT
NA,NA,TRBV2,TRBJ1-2,CASSEVAEPFNYGYTF,TGTGCCAGCAGTGAAGTGGCGGAACCCTTTAACTATGGCTACACCTTC
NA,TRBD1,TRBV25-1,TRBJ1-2,CASSGQGADGYTF,TGTGCCAGCAGCGGACAGGGGGCAGATGGCTACACCTTC
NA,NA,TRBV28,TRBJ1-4,CASSTGLEKLFF,TGTGCCAGCAGTACAGGTCTTGAAAAACTGTTTTTT
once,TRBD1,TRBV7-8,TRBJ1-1,CASNLGQYTEAFF,TGTGCCAGCAACCTGGGACAGTACACTGAAGCTTTCTTT
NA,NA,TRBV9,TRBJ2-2,CASSLGQPNTGELFF,TGTGCCAGCAGCTTAGGACAGCCGAACACCGGGGAGCTGTTTTTT
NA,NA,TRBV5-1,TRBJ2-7,CASSDPGGSYEQYF,TGCGCCAGCAGTGACCCCGGCGGGTCCTACGAGCAGTACTTC
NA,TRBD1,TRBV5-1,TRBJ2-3,CASSLGTGRGDTQYF,TGCGCCAGCAGCTTAGGGACAGGGAGAGGAGATACGCAGTATTTT
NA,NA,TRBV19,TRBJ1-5,CASSIDSQAGASQHF,TGTGCCAGTAGTATCGACTCCCAAGCAGGGGCCTCCCAGCATTTT
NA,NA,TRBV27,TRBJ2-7,CASSLKVSYEQYF,TGTGCCAGCAGTTTAAAGGTTTCCTACGAGCAGTACTTC
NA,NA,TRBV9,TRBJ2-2,CASSVGGKNTGELFF,TGTGCCAGCAGCGTGGGAGGCAAGAACACCGGGGAGCTGTTTTTT
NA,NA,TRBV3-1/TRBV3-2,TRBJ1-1,CASSLTRGRSEAFF,TGTGCCAGCAGCCTCACCAGAGGGCGCAGTGAAGCTTTCTTT
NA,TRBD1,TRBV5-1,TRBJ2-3,CASSHQIRQGGADTQYF,TGCGCCAGCAGCCACCAAATTAGACAGGGGGGAGCAGATACGCAGTATTTT
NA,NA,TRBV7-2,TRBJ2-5,CASSPPWPQETQYF,TGTGCCAGCAGCCCTCCGTGGCCCCAAGAGACCCAGTACTTC
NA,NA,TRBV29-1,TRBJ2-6,CSARVSGGANVLTF,TGCAGCGCCCGGGTGTCTGGAGGGGCCAACGTCCTGACTTTC
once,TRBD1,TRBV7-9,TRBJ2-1,CASSLEGAGQGNEQFF,TGTGCCAGCAGCTTAGAGGGGGCGGGACAGGGAAATGAGCAGTTCTTC
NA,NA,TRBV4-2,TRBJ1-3,CASSQEAGSSGNTIYF,TGTGCCAGCAGCCAAGAGGCGGGATCTTCTGGAAACACCATATATTTT
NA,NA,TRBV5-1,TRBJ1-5,CASSLGPDESPQHF,TGCGCCAGCAGCTTGGGTCCGGACGAGTCGCCCCAGCATTTT
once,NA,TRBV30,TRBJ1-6,CAWSRYRDGNSPLHF,TGTGCCTGGAGCCGATACAGGGACGGTAATTCACCCCTCCACTTT
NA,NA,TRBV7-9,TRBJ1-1,CASMSRGGNTEAFF,TGTGCCAGCATGTCCCGGGGTGGGAACACTGAAGCTTTCTTT
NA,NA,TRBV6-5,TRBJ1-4,CASSSRRGSTNEKLFF,TGTGCCAGCAGTTCCCGCCGTGGATCAACTAATGAAAAACTGTTTTTT
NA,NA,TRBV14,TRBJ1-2,CASSQAVVRYGYTF,TGTGCCAGCAGCCAAGCCGTGGTCCGCTATGGCTACACCTTC
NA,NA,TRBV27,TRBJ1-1,CASSLLGTNTEAFF,TGTGCCAGCAGTTTGCTTGGGACGAACACTGAAGCTTTCTTT